This T cell receptor beta chain is drawn from a study of T cell responses to AZD1222 COVID-19 vaccine. Sequencing used immunoSEQ multiplex PCR; TCRdb keeps in-frame clones, though not all of them. Of tens of thousands of clones in the sample, approximately 91% were seen once. Trimming removed 1 base from V and 3 bases from J; junction bases left unmatched: 10. CDR1 is KGHSY and CDR2 is FQNENV in the germline V gene. This CDR3 comprises 17 residues. The V and J genes are TRBV16 and TRBJ1-1, with 8 bases identical to TRBD1. The source material was peripheral blood, sampled on day 0 of AZD1222 vaccination. The TCR comes from an adult in good health. DNA for the CDR3: TGTGCCAGCAGCCAATGGGCAGGGGGCGGACCGCACACTGAAGCTTTCTTT. It codes for CASSQWAGGGPHTEAFF.